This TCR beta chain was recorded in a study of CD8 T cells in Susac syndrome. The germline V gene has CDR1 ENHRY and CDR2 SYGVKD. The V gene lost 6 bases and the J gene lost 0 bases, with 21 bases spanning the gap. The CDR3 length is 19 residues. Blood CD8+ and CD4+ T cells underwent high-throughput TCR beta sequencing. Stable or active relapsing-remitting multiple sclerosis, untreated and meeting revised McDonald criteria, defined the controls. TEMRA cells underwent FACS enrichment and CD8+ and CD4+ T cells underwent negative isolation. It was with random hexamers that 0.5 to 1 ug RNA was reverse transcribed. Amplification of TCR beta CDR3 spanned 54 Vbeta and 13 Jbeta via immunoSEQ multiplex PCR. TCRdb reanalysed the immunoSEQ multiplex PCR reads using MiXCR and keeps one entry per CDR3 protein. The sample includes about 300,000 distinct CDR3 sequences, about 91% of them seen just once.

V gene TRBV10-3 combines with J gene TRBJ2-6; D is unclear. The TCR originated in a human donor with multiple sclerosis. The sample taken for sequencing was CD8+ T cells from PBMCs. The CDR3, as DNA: TGTGCCATCAGCTTCAGTTCCGAGCCGGACGACTCTGGGGCCAACGTCCTGACTTTC. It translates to CAISFSSEPDDSGANVLTF.